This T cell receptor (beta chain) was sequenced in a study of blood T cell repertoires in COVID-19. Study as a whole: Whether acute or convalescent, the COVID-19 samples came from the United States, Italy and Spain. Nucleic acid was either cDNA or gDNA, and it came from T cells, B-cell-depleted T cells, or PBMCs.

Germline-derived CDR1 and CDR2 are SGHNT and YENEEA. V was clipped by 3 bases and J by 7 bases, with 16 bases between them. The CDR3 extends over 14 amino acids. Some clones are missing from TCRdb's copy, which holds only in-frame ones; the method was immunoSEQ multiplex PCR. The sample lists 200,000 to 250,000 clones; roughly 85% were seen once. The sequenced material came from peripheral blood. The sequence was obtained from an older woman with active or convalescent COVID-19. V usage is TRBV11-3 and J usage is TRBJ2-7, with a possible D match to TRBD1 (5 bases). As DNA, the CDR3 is TGTGCCAGCAGCTTGCGACAGCCACCATCGGAGCAGTACTTC. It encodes CASSLRQPPSEQYF. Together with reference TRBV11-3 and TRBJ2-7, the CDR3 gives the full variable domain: EAGVVQSPRYKIIEKKQPVAFWCNPISGHNTLYWYLQNLGQGPELLIRYENEEAVDDSQLPKDRFSAERLKGVDSTLKIQPAELGDSAVYLCASSLRQPPSEQYFGPGTRLTVT.